This TCR beta chain was sequenced during a study of blood T cell repertoires in COVID-19. Study summary: The United States, Italy and Spain were the sources of the acute and convalescent COVID-19 samples.

The study recruited people aged roughly 18 to 95 years across more than 20 US areas. Assignments of participants to cohorts depended upon their own reported clinical history. Trimming left V 0 bases short and J 6 bases short, with 12 bases between. This CDR3 spans 14 amino acids. Per the germline V gene, CDR1 is GTSNPN and CDR2 is SVGIG (reference sequence). Per the original data handling: Estimation of nucleated cell counts was performed using reference gene primer amplification. Some clones are missing from TCRdb's copy, which holds only in-frame ones; the method was immunoSEQ multiplex PCR. V, J and clone size are those of that table, while D and trimming were read from the DNA. This table holds about 48,000 clones, 86% found once.

This clonotype was obtained from a woman in her 50s who had recovered from COVID-19. The V gene is TRBV30, the J gene TRBJ2-1; tentative D call: TRBD2 (6 bases). The sample consisted of PBMCs or T cells enriched from blood (not recorded which). The CDR3 DNA is TGTGCCTGGAGTGTGGATAGCGGAATCAATGAGCAGTTCTTC. Amino acids: CAWSVDSGINEQFF.